These 18 T cell receptor beta chains originate from one sample sequenced in a study of T cell responses to AZD1222 COVID-19 vaccine. TCRdb's table, derived via immunoSEQ multiplex PCR, lists solely in-frame clones and lacks some. This table has approximately 190,000 clones, just over 90% appearing once. Sequenced material: peripheral blood, taken on day 0 of AZD1222 vaccination. The receptor source for this set is an adult in good health.

This clone has just one count. This chain links TRBV5-8 with TRBJ1-5; D unclear. V lost 2 bases, J lost 9 bases, and 9 bases lay in between. The CDR3 is 12 residues long. Germline V gene data show CDR1 as SGHTS and CDR2 as YDEGEE. Written as DNA, the CDR3 is TGTGCCAGCAGCTTCCCGGCGTGGCCCCAGCATTTT. It encodes CASSFPAWPQHF.

This clone has just a few counts. The chain uses TRBV5-6 and TRBJ1-4, with D maybe TRBD1 (5 bases). The V and J ends lost 3 bases and 0 bases respectively, with 15 bases between them. The CDR3 contains 17 residues. Germline V gene sequence: CDR1 SGHDT, CDR2 YYEEEE. In DNA, the CDR3 is TGTGCCAGCAGCTCAAAAATCAGGGCCGCAACTAATGAAAAACTGTTTTTT. Translating gives CASSSKIRAATNEKLFF.

V is TRBV28 and J is TRBJ1-2, with 11 positions matching TRBD1. The CDR3 is made up of 16 amino acids. V lost 5 bases and J lost 5; bases outside the gene matches: 10. Looked up from germline, CDR1 is MDHEN and CDR2 is SYDVKM. The CDR3 DNA follows: TGTGCCAGCAGTGGCCTTGGGACAGGGGGACGTTATGGCTACACCTTC. Its protein product is CASSGLGTGGRYGYTF.

This clone has only a few counts. The J gene is TRBJ1-1, the V gene TRBV20-1; the match to TRBD1 covers 11 bases. Trimming took 3 bases from V and 4 from J; bases not matched to a gene: 7. The CDR3 has 15 amino acids. CDR1 is DFQATT, CDR2 SNEGSKA, per germline (reference sequence). The CDR3 DNA sequence: TGCAGTGCTAGTCTCCCGGGACAGGGGGGCACTGAAGCTTTCTTT. It encodes CSASLPGQGGTEAFF.

The chain has TRBV9 and TRBJ1-6; no reliable D call. The germline gives CDR1 SGDLS, CDR2 YYNGEE. The V end was cut by 0 bases, the J end by 7 bases, with 8 bases between. CDR3 length equals 14 residues. CDR3 sequence reads: CASSVAMMNSPLHF. CDR3 bases: TGTGCCAGCAGCGTAGCCATGATGAATTCACCCCTCCACTTT.

A remark on this clone: At one end the junction does not follow the germline gene, possibly because of a read error. J is TRBJ2-1 and V is TRBV2; possible D gene TRBD1, 5 bases. Germline V gene data show CDR1 as SNHLY and CDR2 as FYNNEI. This CDR3 is built from 14 residues. The CDR3 DNA follows: TGTGCCAGCAGTTCCTACTCGCCGGACAAAGAGCAGTTCTTC. It encodes CASSSYSPDKEQFF.

The CDR3 spells CASSYSPGIPGANVLTF. DNA of the CDR3: TGTGCCAGCAGTTACTCCCCAGGGATCCCTGGGGCCAACGTCCTGACTTTC. The chain uses TRBV6-2 or TRBV6-3 and TRBJ2-6; maybe TRBD1 (5 bases). The length of the CDR3 is 17 residues. V dropped 0 bases and J dropped 2 bases, with 11 bases sitting between them. Germline CDR1 and CDR2: MNHEY and SVGEGT.

The CDR3 nucleotides read TGCAGCGTTTATTTGGGAAACACCATATATTTT. As protein: CSVYLGNTIYF. The chain combines TRBV29-1 with TRBJ1-3; no clear D gene. V gave up 5 bases and J gave up 4 bases, with 6 bases separating them. The CDR3 has 11 amino acids. CDR1 and CDR2 from the germline V gene are SQVTM and ANQGSEA.

The gene calls are TRBV5-1 and TRBJ2-1; D unclear. The CDR3 is 15 residues long. V was shortened by 1 base and J by 3 bases, with 11 bases between the two germline ends. Germline V gene data show CDR1 as SGHRS and CDR2 as YFSETQ. This chain's CDR3 is CASSLQATSYNEQFF. For the CDR3, the DNA is TGCGCCAGCAGCTTGCAAGCGACGAGCTACAATGAGCAGTTCTTC.

V and J are TRBV5-1 and TRBJ2-5; D could derive from TRBD1 or TRBD2 (6 bases each). From germline, CDR1 is SGHRS and CDR2 YFSETQ. The CDR3 runs to 15 residues. V lost 0 bases and J 5 bases, leaving 14 bases between the germline ends. Here the CDR3 DNA reads TGCGCCAGCAGCTTGGCCGAGGGGGGTTTGGAGACCCAGTACTTC. It encodes CASSLAEGGLETQYF.

V gene TRBV5-1 combines with J gene TRBJ2-7; tentative D call: TRBD1 (5 bases). V was pared by 1 base and J by 2 bases, with 10 bases between. The CDR3 is 14 residues long. The germline CDR1 and CDR2 sequences are SGHRS and YFSETQ. The DNA of the CDR3 is TGCGCCAGCAGCTTGACAGGACCTACCTACGAGCAGTACTTC. This gives the protein CASSLTGPTYEQYF.

The chain is built from TRBV5-8 and TRBJ2-1; D may be TRBD1 (5 bases). This CDR3 is built from 14 residues. Deletions cut 2 bases from V and 10 bases from J, with 16 bases between. The germline V gene has CDR1 SGHTS and CDR2 YDEGEE. The CDR3 protein is CASSFAGRGREQFF. CDR3 bases: TGTGCCAGCAGCTTCGCCGGTAGGGGAAGAGAGCAGTTCTTC.

This clone was counted a single time. The J gene is TRBJ2-3, the V gene TRBV10-3; D is unclear. V was clipped by 10 bases and J by 4 bases, with 6 bases between them. The CDR3 spans 10 residues. Germline values: CDR1 ENHRY, CDR2 SYGVKD. DNA of the CDR3: TGTGCCACCTCATCAGATACGCAGTATTTT. It codes for CATSSDTQYF.

The gene calls are TRBV12-3 or TRBV12-4 and TRBJ1-1; D is ambiguous. V was clipped by 8 bases and J by 0 bases, with 7 bases between them. The length of the CDR3 is 12 residues. The CDR3 nucleotides are TGTGCCAGCGCAGCCCTGAACACTGAAGCTTTCTTT. Its protein product is CASAALNTEAFF.

The chain combines TRBV27 with TRBJ2-7, with 10 bases that match TRBD2. The ends lost 7 bases at V and 3 bases at J; junction bases unmatched: 9. The germline V gene has CDR1 MNHEY and CDR2 SMNVEV (reference sequence). CDR3 length: 15 amino acids. CDR3 sequence reads: CASTLRTSGIYEQYF. The CDR3 DNA follows: TGTGCCAGCACCCTCCGGACTAGCGGCATCTACGAGCAGTACTTC.

Here the CDR3 DNA reads TGTGCCAGCAGCTCCCGAGAACGAGGTGTCTGGGAGCTGTTTTTT. Its protein product is CASSSRERGVWELFF. The rearrangement uses TRBV21-1 and TRBJ2-2; no DNA check was done on the table's D call, TRBD2. TRBV21-1 is assigned pseudogene status. CDR3 length equals 15 residues.

The chain is built from TRBV6-5 and TRBJ1-1; D unclear. Trimming stripped 6 bases from V and 1 base from J, with 9 bases between. CDR3 length equals 13 residues. CDR1 is MNHEY and CDR2 is SVGAGI in the germline V gene. The CDR3 is CASSYDWNTEAFF. The CDR3 DNA follows: TGTGCCAGCAGCTACGACTGGAACACTGAAGCTTTCTTT.

J is TRBJ2-7 and V is TRBV27; D not certain. The CDR3 has 12 amino acids. Trimming took 1 base from V and 5 from J, leaving 6 bases between them. CDR1 is MNHEY, CDR2 SMNVEV, per germline (reference sequence). CDR3 bases: TGTGCCAGCAGTTTATTCGGCGACGAGCAGTACTTC. Translating gives CASSLFGDEQYF.